This passage covers 19 T cell receptor beta chains from one sample sequenced in a study of persistence of HIV-infected CD4 T cells (dated by TCRdb to about 2020). TCRbeta repertoires were sequenced from genomic DNA with the immunoSEQ hsTCRB assay version 4 in survey mode. Not all clones reach the TCRdb copy of this immuneACCESS table, which keeps in-frame sequences only. Checked studies attribute under half of the gap to unresolved V genes and leave the rest unexplained. The sample table records fewer than 35,000 clones; 70% of these occur just once. Together, the top ten hold roughly 1.5% of the sample. The antigens these receptors bind are not known. The label giving this sample's treatment or condition can be read as: suppressive antiretroviral therapy. A pool of overlapping 15-mer peptides from HIV-1 Gag, at 1 ug per peptide per mL, was used to stimulate the cells. Responding CD4+ T cells were sorted by upregulation of both CD40 ligand and CD69.

The sample was CD4+ T cells sorted from PBMCs after roughly 17-hour stimulation, taken from a patient who received antiretroviral therapy. What the cell subset or site label conveys for this sample: CD40L+CD69+ CD4 T cells responding to HIV-1 Gag peptides. The receptors come from an adult man with HIV who was CMV-seropositive.

By its share, this clone is medium-sized. The chain uses TRBV7-9 and TRBJ1-5; 8 bases match TRBD1. Germline V gene lookup returns CDR1 SEHNR and CDR2 FQNEAQ (reference sequence). V was pared by 5 bases and J by 4 bases, with 4 bases of the junction left unmatched. The CDR3 runs to 14 residues. CDR3 sequence reads: CASSKGQANQPQHF. CDR3 nucleotides: TGTGCCAGCAGCAAGGGACAGGCGAATCAGCCCCAGCATTTT. The variable domain in full, with the rest retrieved from reference TRBV7-9 and TRBJ1-5, is DTGVSQNPRHKITKRGQNVTFRCDPISEHNRLYWYRQTLGQGPEFLTYFQNEAQLEKSRLLSDRFSAERPKGSFSTLEIQRTEQGDSAMYLCASSKGQANQPQHFGDGTRLSIL.

V gene TRBV13 combines with J gene TRBJ1-3, with D unclear. V lost 4 bases to trimming and J lost 1 base, with 8 bases between them. Per germline, CDR1 PRHDT and CDR2 FYEKMQ (reference sequence). The CDR3 is 14 amino acids. DNA of the CDR3: TGTGCCAGCAGCTCAAGACTTTCTGGAAACACCATATATTTT. This encodes CASSSRLSGNTIYF.

The chain employs TRBV6-2 or TRBV6-3 and TRBJ2-1, with D perhaps TRBD2 (5 bases). The germline gives CDR1 MNHEY, CDR2 SVGEGT. Trimming cost V 6 bases and J 4 bases, with 10 bases left between them. The CDR3 has 13 residues. CDR3 in amino acids: CASSWTQYNEQFF. The DNA for the CDR3 is TGTGCCAGCAGCTGGACTCAATACAATGAGCAGTTCTTC.

This clone was recorded once. V is TRBV5-8 and J is TRBJ1-2, with D unresolved. Germline lookup yields CDR1 SGHTS and CDR2 YDEGEE. This CDR3 contains 14 residues. V lost 0 bases to trimming and J lost 4 bases, with 10 bases between them. CDR3: CASSLGGSIYGYTF. CDR3 DNA: TGTGCCAGCAGCTTGGGAGGCAGCATCTATGGCTACACCTTC.

The chain joins TRBV11-3 to TRBJ1-3, with D perhaps TRBD1 (6 bases). Germline lookup yields CDR1 SGHNT and CDR2 YENEEA. V was shortened by 10 bases and J by 5 bases, with 15 bases between the two germline ends. The CDR3 totals 13 residues. In DNA form, the CDR3 reads TGTGCCATCTCCCGAGGGACAAGAAACACCATATATTTT. It translates to CAISRGTRNTIYF. The entire variable domain, with the rest obtained from reference TRBV11-3 and TRBJ1-3, is as follows: EAGVVQSPRYKIIEKKQPVAFWCNPISGHNTLYWYLQNLGQGPELLIRYENEEAVDDSQLPKDRFSAERLKGVDSTLKIQPAELGDSAVYLCAISRGTRNTIYFGEGSWLTVV.

This clone was seen once. J is TRBJ2-1 and V is TRBV3-1 (or the pseudogene TRBV3-2); 8 bases line up with TRBD2. Germline-derived CDR1 and CDR2 are LGHDT and YNNKEL (reference sequence). CDR3 length: 15 amino acids. The V and J ends lost 3 bases and 8 bases, in that order; junction bases with no gene match: 9. The CDR3 DNA is TGTGCCAGCAGCCATCCGGGACTAGATCGTCATGAGCAGTTCTTC. Protein sequence: CASSHPGLDRHEQFF.

Concerning this clone itself: This specimen includes other DNA sequences encoding the same CDR3. The chain carries TRBV5-4 and TRBJ1-1, with D tentatively TRBD1 (6 bases). The V gene lost 2 bases and the J gene lost 3 bases, with 14 bases spanning the gap. The CDR3 is 15 residues long. CDR1 SGHNT and CDR2 YYREEE come from the germline V gene (reference sequence). CDR3 region: CASSFGGQGDTEAFF. For the CDR3, the DNA is TGTGCCAGCAGCTTTGGGGGGCAGGGAGACACTGAAGCTTTCTTT.

V gene TRBV4-1 combines with J gene TRBJ2-2; weak D call: TRBD1 (6 bases). V was clipped by 0 bases and J by 6 bases, with 11 bases between them. Germline CDR1 and CDR2: MGHRA and YSYEKL. This CDR3 has 15 amino acids. Written as DNA, the CDR3 is TGCGCCAGCAGCCAAGAGGGCAGACAGGCCGGGGAGCTGTTTTTT. Translated, it gives CASSQEGRQAGELFF.

The V gene is TRBV25-1, the J gene TRBJ1-2, with D unclear. Germline-derived CDR1 and CDR2 are MGHDK and SYGVNS. V was cut by 1 base and J by 5 bases, with 17 bases left in between. The CDR3 length is 16 residues. The DNA of the CDR3 is TGTGCCAGCAGTGAATGGAAAAGAGAAACGCCTTATGGCTACACCTTC. This encodes CASSEWKRETPYGYTF.

This rearrangement joins TRBV19 to TRBJ1-1, with 10 bases fitting TRBD1. V was pared by 1 base and J by 4 bases, with 6 bases of the junction left unmatched. Germline V gives CDR1 LNHDA, CDR2 SQIVND (reference sequence). The CDR3 has 16 residues. CDR3 DNA: TGTGCCAGTAGTATAGGGTGGGGACAGGGGACCACTGAAGCTTTCTTT. The encoded protein is CASSIGWGQGTTEAFF.

The chain employs TRBV6-1 and TRBJ1-1, with D tentatively TRBD1 (6 bases). In germline, CDR1 is MNHNS, CDR2 SASEGT. The V end was cut by 7 bases, the J end by 1 base, with 10 bases between. The CDR3 totals 13 residues. DNA of the CDR3: TGTGCCAGCACCCAGGGGTCGAACACTGAAGCTTTCTTT. It translates to CASTQGSNTEAFF.

This clone was detected only once. The genes are TRBV7-2 and TRBJ2-7; D unclear. The CDR3 runs 15 residues. Per the germline V gene, CDR1 is SGHTA and CDR2 is FQGNSA. The V end was cut by 2 bases, the J end by 0 bases, with 11 bases between. Here the CDR3 reads CASSLIQRSSYEQYF. CDR3 coding DNA: TGTGCCAGCAGCTTAATCCAGAGGAGCTCCTACGAGCAGTACTTC. Full variable domain (remainder filled in from reference TRBV7-2 and TRBJ2-7): GAGVSQSPSNKVTEKGKDVELRCDPISGHTALYWYRQSLGQGLEFLIYFQGNSAPDKSGLPSDRFSAERTGGSVSTLTIQRTQQEDSAVYLCASSLIQRSSYEQYFGPGTRLTVT.

The CDR3 region has the DNA TGTGCCAGCAGTGAAGCGCTTCAGGAGGATTATTCACCCCTCCACTTT. It encodes CASSEALQEDYSPLHF. This chain connects TRBV6-1 to TRBJ1-6; D is unresolved. Germline V lookup: CDR1 MNHNS, CDR2 SASEGT. The CDR3 runs 16 residues. Trimming removed 0 bases from V and 8 bases from J, with 14 bases in between.

This clone was counted a single time. The chain recombines TRBV6-6 with TRBJ1-1; D unclear. The CDR3 totals 13 residues. Germline V gene sequence: CDR1 MNHNY, CDR2 SVGAGI (reference sequence). Trimming cost V 2 bases and J 8 bases, with 12 bases left between them. This CDR3 is CASSYHKPTEAFF. The CDR3 DNA follows: TGTGCCAGCAGTTACCATAAGCCGACGGAAGCTTTCTTT.

The V and J genes are TRBV6-5 and TRBJ2-2; TRBD1 agrees at 7 bases. The CDR3 is made up of 15 amino acids. With 0 bases clipped from V and 4 bases from J, the junction kept 2 bases outside the gene matches. The germline V gene encodes CDR1 MNHEY and CDR2 SVGAGI. The CDR3 DNA is TGTGCCAGCAGTTACTCGAACAGGGGCACCGGGGAGCTGTTTTTT. This translates into CASSYSNRGTGELFF.

The chain joins TRBV18 to TRBJ2-1; 11 bases match TRBD2. The CDR3 has 16 residues. Germline assignment: CDR1 KGHSH and CDR2 LQKENI. Trimming removed 3 bases from V and 4 bases from J; junction bases left unmatched: 5. The CDR3 sequence: CASSPVPSGGYNEQFF. The CDR3 DNA reads as TGTGCCAGCTCACCGGTGCCTAGCGGGGGGTACAATGAGCAGTTCTTC.

The chain is built from TRBV19 and TRBJ2-1; the D is unclear. The CDR3 runs to 14 residues. V lost 5 bases to trimming and J lost 5 bases, with 13 bases between them. CDR1 and CDR2 from the germline V gene are LNHDA and SQIVND (reference sequence). CDR3 sequence (DNA): TGTGCCAGTAGTGGTTCGGGCAGGCACAATGAGCAGTTCTTC. It yields the protein CASSGSGRHNEQFF.

The V gene is TRBV9, the J gene TRBJ1-4, with D possibly TRBD1 on 5 matching bases. Trimming pared 4 bases from V and 6 bases from J, leaving 16 bases between. CDR1 is SGDLS and CDR2 is YYNGEE in the germline V gene. The CDR3 is 15 amino acids. The CDR3 sequence: CASSPRGEEDEKLFF. For the CDR3, the DNA is TGTGCCAGCAGCCCCCGGGGGGAGGAGGATGAAAAACTGTTTTTT.

With respect to this clone: Other DNA sequences in this specimen translate into the identical CDR3. The chain couples TRBV9 to TRBJ1-3, with D perhaps matching TRBD1 (5 bases). The CDR3 runs 15 residues. Germline V CDR1 and CDR2: SGDLS, YYNGEE. The V and J ends lost 0 bases and 0 bases respectively, with 7 bases between them. CDR3 in amino acids: CASSVVGGSGNTIYF. The CDR3 DNA follows: TGTGCCAGCAGCGTAGTTGGGGGCTCTGGAAACACCATATATTTT.